These 14 T cell receptor beta chains originate from one sample sequenced in a study of shared clonotypes between healthy human individuals. TCRdb keeps only in-frame clones here, not all; method: immunoSEQ multiplex PCR. In the table there are about 1 million clones, 65% to 80% of which are singletons. Sequenced sample: memory CD4+ T cells sorted from blood. Subset indicated: CD45RA-negative fraction. The receptor source for this set is a young man in good health.

This chain uses TRBV5-1 with TRBJ2-3, with 7 bases lining up with TRBD1. With 4 bases clipped from V and 5 bases from J, the junction kept 4 bases outside the gene matches. CDR3 size: 13 residues. CDR1 and CDR2 (germline): SGHRS, YFSETQ. The CDR3 spells CASSRQGVDTQYF. The CDR3 DNA reads TGCGCCAGCAGCCGACAGGGTGTAGATACGCAGTATTTT.

V usage is TRBV5-6 and J usage is TRBJ1-4, with TRBD1 as a possible D gene (5 bases). V was shortened by 2 bases and J by 4 bases, with 15 bases between the two germline ends. This CDR3 spans 16 amino acids. Germline CDR1 reads SGHDT; CDR2 reads YYEEEE. The CDR3 reads CASSLSTRVGNEKLFF. Here the CDR3 DNA reads TGTGCCAGCAGCTTATCCACCAGGGTGGGTAATGAAAAACTGTTTTTT.

This clone was detected once. A much larger clone lies one base from this, so it may be a read error. The chain joins TRBV5-4 to TRBJ1-2; no clear D. The CDR3 has 12 amino acids. V shed 0 bases and J shed 3 bases, with 3 bases lying between them. The V gene's germline CDR1 is SGHNT and CDR2 YYREEE (reference sequence). The CDR3 DNA follows: TGTGCCAGCAGCTTGGACGACTATGGCTACACCTTC. This encodes CASSLDDYGYTF.

The rearrangement joins TRBV5-1 to TRBJ2-1; 10 nucleotides align to TRBD1. In germline, CDR1 is SGHRS, CDR2 YFSETQ. The V segment lost 7 bases and the J segment 7 bases; nucleotides outside the gene matches: 11. The length of the CDR3 is 15 residues. CDR3 sequence reads: CASAPGDRGWNEQFF. The CDR3 DNA follows: TGCGCCAGCGCTCCGGGGGACAGGGGTTGGAATGAGCAGTTCTTC.

This clone was detected a few times. This chain joins TRBV5-1 and TRBJ2-7, with 11 positions matching TRBD1. The CDR3 loop spans 13 amino acids. Germline V gives CDR1 SGHRS, CDR2 YFSETQ. Trimming at V came to 3 bases and at J to 5 bases, leaving 1 base not matched to a gene. The CDR3 region has the DNA TGCGCCAGCAGCTGGGACAGGGGGAACGAGCAGTACTTC. Translating it yields CASSWDRGNEQYF. The complete variable domain, with remaining parts taken from reference TRBV5-1 and TRBJ2-7, reads KAGVTQTPRYLIKTRGQQVTLSCSPISGHRSVSWYQQTPGQGLQFLFEYFSETQRNKGNFPGRFSGRQFSNSRSEMNVSTLELGDSALYLCASSWDRGNEQYFGPGTRLTVT.

As for this clone: Germline is not matched at one junction end, which may reflect a read error. V gene TRBV7-7 combines with J gene TRBJ2-2, with D possibly called TRBD1 or TRBD2 (5 bases each). The CDR3 has 15 residues. CDR1 is SSHAT, CDR2 FNYEAQ, per germline (reference sequence). DNA of the CDR3: TGTGCTAGCAGCCCAATGGGGGCGAACACCGGGGAGCTGTTTTTT. This gives the protein CASSPMGANTGELFF.

This chain connects TRBV7-3 to TRBJ1-3; D remains unclear. Germline-derived CDR1 and CDR2 are SGHTA and FQGTGA. Trimming took off 3 bases at V and 2 bases at J, with 5 bases between the two ends. The CDR3 consists of 13 residues. CDR3 DNA: TGTGCCAGCAGCTTTGCTGCTGGAAACACCATATATTTT. Encoded protein: CASSFAAGNTIYF.

This sequence joins TRBV7-9 and TRBJ1-2; 8 positions match TRBD1. CDR1 and CDR2 (germline): SEHNR, FQNEAQ (reference sequence). J was trimmed by 6 bases and V by 4 bases; bases with no gene match: 7. This CDR3 has 14 residues. CDR3 region: CASSSETGVNGYTF. CDR3 coding DNA: TGTGCCAGCAGCTCGGAGACAGGGGTTAATGGCTACACCTTC.

The V and J genes are TRBV2 and TRBJ2-3, with D possibly called TRBD1 or TRBD2 (5 bases each). Germline values: CDR1 SNHLY, CDR2 FYNNEI. V was pared by 5 bases and J by 0 bases, with 15 bases between. The CDR3 totals 16 residues. CDR3 amino acids: CASSLRGAPSTDTQYF. CDR3 sequence (DNA): TGTGCCAGCAGTCTGCGAGGGGCCCCTAGCACAGATACGCAGTATTTT.

The genes are TRBV6-1 and TRBJ1-4; D might be TRBD1 (6 bases). Germline V lookup: CDR1 MNHNS, CDR2 SASEGT. Trimming removed 3 bases from V and 11 bases from J, with 10 bases in between. This CDR3 has 12 amino acids. The CDR3 DNA reads TGTGCCAGCAGTGACGGGACATACAAACTGTTTTTT. Protein sequence: CASSDGTYKLFF.

A word on this clone: This specimen includes other DNA sequences encoding the same CDR3. This CDR3 reads CASSQDQGAGNQPQHF. Written as DNA, the CDR3 is TGCGCCAGCAGCCAGGATCAGGGAGCCGGCAATCAGCCCCAGCATTTT. V is TRBV4-1 and J is TRBJ1-5; D might be TRBD1 (5 bases). Deletions cut 3 bases from V and 2 bases from J, with 14 bases between. CDR1 and CDR2 from the germline V gene are MGHRA and YSYEKL. The CDR3 spans 16 residues.

The sample holds one count of this clone. The chain has TRBV19 and TRBJ1-4; D is perhaps TRBD1 (5 bases). Germline CDR1 LNHDA, CDR2 SQIVND (reference sequence). The V end lost 6 bases, the J end lost 7 bases, and 18 bases lay between the germline ends. This CDR3 has 15 residues. CDR3 region: CASRPQGGSGEKLFF. CDR3 DNA: TGTGCCAGTAGGCCCCAGGGAGGTAGCGGTGAAAAACTGTTTTTT.

The chain links TRBV18 to TRBJ2-1, with 7 bases aligning to TRBD2. V shed 5 bases and J 4 bases; nucleotides not matched to a gene: 5. This CDR3 has 14 residues. CDR1 and CDR2 from the germline V gene are KGHSH and LQKENI. The CDR3 nucleotides are TGTGCCAGCTCAGCAGGGAGGGCATACAATGAGCAGTTCTTC. Amino acids: CASSAGRAYNEQFF.

The chain uses TRBV4-2 and TRBJ2-2; D uncertain. The CDR3 sequence is 15 residues long. The germline gives CDR1 LGHNA, CDR2 YNFKEQ. V lost 0 bases to trimming and J lost 0 bases, with 5 bases between them. The CDR3 sequence is CASSQEASNTGELFF. The CDR3 nucleotides are TGTGCCAGCAGCCAAGAGGCTTCGAACACCGGGGAGCTGTTTTTT.